The following is a TCR beta chain sequence with its context. Here immunoSEQ multiplex PCR was the method, and the copy in TCRdb shows in-frame clones only, minus some. The sample records roughly 300,000 clones, 85% being singletons. The data originate from a study of blood T cell repertoires in COVID-19. Trimming cost V 7 bases and J 3 bases; bases outside gene matches: 10. Germline V gene lookup returns CDR1 SGHVS and CDR2 FNYEAQ. The CDR3 runs to 16 residues. The sequenced material came from peripheral blood. The TCR originated in a human donor in a cohort sampled during active COVID-19. The rearrangement links TRBV7-6 to TRBJ2-5, with 11 bases that match TRBD2. The chain's CDR3 is CASTGGGLAVKETQYF. Written as DNA, the CDR3 is TGTGCCAGCACCGGGGGGGGACTAGCGGTGAAAGAGACCCAGTACTTC. Full variable domain (remainder filled in from reference TRBV7-6 and TRBJ2-5): GAGVSQSPRYKVTKRGQDVALRCDPISGHVSLYWYRQALGQGPEFLTYFNYEAQQDKSGLPNDRFSAERPEGSISTLTIQRTEQRDSAMYRCASTGGGLAVKETQYFGPGTRLLVL.